The next 26 T cell receptor beta chains were all read from a single sample in a study of blood T cell repertoires in COVID-19. The repertoire was sequenced with immunoSEQ multiplex PCR; TCRdb's copy has only in-frame clones and lacks some. The data show 45,000 to 60,000 clones, with 75% to 90% seen just once and around 14% held by the top ten. Sequencing was performed on peripheral blood. The receptors come from a human donor with acute or convalescent COVID-19. The donor label of this sample is uncertain.

The chain uses TRBV5-4 and TRBJ2-3, with 12 bases that match TRBD1. This CDR3 comprises 16 residues. The J segment lost 6 bases and the V segment lost 4 bases, leaving 9 bases of the junction unmatched. In germline, CDR1 is SGHNT, CDR2 YYREEE (reference sequence). The CDR3, as DNA: TGTGCCAGCAGCGTACAGGGACAGGGGGCAGGGGATACGCAGTATTTT. Amino acids: CASSVQGQGAGDTQYF.

The V and J genes are TRBV6-5 and TRBJ1-2; no definite D call. Trimming shortened V by 0 bases and J by 3 bases, and 5 bases separated the two germline ends. CDR1 and CDR2 from the germline V gene are MNHEY and SVGAGI. The CDR3 runs to 13 residues. The CDR3 sequence: CASSYSADYGYTF. The CDR3 region has the DNA TGTGCCAGCAGTTACTCGGCAGACTATGGCTACACCTTC.

The rearrangement joins TRBV5-1 to TRBJ1-2; a possible D gene is TRBD1 (6 bases). Germline V CDR1 and CDR2: SGHRS, YFSETQ. This CDR3 contains 13 residues. Trimming shortened V by 0 bases and J by 8 bases, and 11 bases separated the two germline ends. The CDR3 bases are TGCGCCAGCAGCTTGGCAGGGGTGGAGGGCTACACCTTC. Translated, it gives CASSLAGVEGYTF.

The J gene is TRBJ2-3, the V gene TRBV5-1; 12 positions agree with TRBD2. Germline CDR1 SGHRS, CDR2 YFSETQ. The CDR3 has 14 amino acids. J gave up 4 bases and V 8 bases, and 5 bases lay outside the gene matches. CDR3 DNA sequence: TGCGCCAGTCGAGCTAGCGGGGGGGCAGATACGCAGTATTTT. Amino acid sequence: CASRASGGADTQYF.

Only a few counts were recorded for this clone. The chain has TRBV7-2 and TRBJ2-7; 10 bases line up with TRBD2. The CDR3 contains 16 residues. Trimming removed 1 base from V and 7 bases from J; junction bases left unmatched: 10. Germline V lookup: CDR1 SGHTA, CDR2 FQGNSA. CDR3 region: CASSLGSGGAEYEQYF. DNA for the CDR3: TGTGCCAGCAGCTTAGGAAGCGGGGGGGCGGAGTATGAGCAGTACTTC.

The CDR3 loop is CATVIDRITPYQGGYTF. The CDR3 region has the DNA TGTGCCACGGTCATCGACAGGATTACCCCATATCAGGGTGGCTACACCTTC. The genes are TRBV28 and TRBJ1-2, with D tentatively TRBD1 (6 bases). The germline V gene has CDR1 MDHEN and CDR2 SYDVKM. Trimming stripped 10 bases from V and 7 bases from J, with 31 bases between. The CDR3 is 17 amino acids.

In DNA form, the CDR3 reads TGTGCCAGCAGTTTAGGGGCCAGTCAGCCCCAGCATTTT. Residues: CASSLGASQPQHF. The chain is built from TRBV12-3 or TRBV12-4 and TRBJ1-5; no reliable D call. This CDR3 is 13 amino acids long. The ends were cut back, 1 base at V and 6 bases at J, with 7 bases in the middle.

The V and J genes are TRBV28 and TRBJ2-7; the D gene is possibly TRBD2 (7 bases). Germline lookup yields CDR1 MDHEN and CDR2 SYDVKM. V was cut by 6 bases and J by 5 bases, with 23 bases left in between. The CDR3 totals 16 residues. CDR3 protein: CASSVPGAGEGHEQYF. Here the CDR3 DNA reads TGTGCCAGCAGCGTCCCGGGGGCGGGGGAAGGGCACGAGCAGTACTTC.

The chain recombines TRBV28 with TRBJ1-5; 9 positions match TRBD1. Germline CDR1 reads MDHEN; CDR2 reads SYDVKM. This CDR3 is built from 14 residues. V shed 4 bases and J 5 bases; nucleotides not matched to a gene: 3. CDR3 amino acids: CASSSGQGDQPQHF. CDR3 nucleotides: TGTGCCAGCAGTTCGGGACAGGGTGATCAGCCCCAGCATTTT.

This sequence joins TRBV10-2 and TRBJ2-7, with 9 bases matching TRBD1. J gave up 2 bases and V 4 bases, and 6 bases lay outside the gene matches. Germline loops: CDR1 WSHSY, CDR2 SAAADI. The CDR3 runs 15 residues. The CDR3 loop is CASSGTGEGTYEQYF. The DNA of the CDR3 is TGCGCCAGCAGTGGGACAGGGGAGGGGACCTACGAGCAGTACTTC.

This chain joins TRBV10-2 and TRBJ1-1, with 10 bases lining up with TRBD1. This CDR3 spans 14 amino acids. Unmatched junction bases numbered 8, after V lost 6 bases and J lost 7 bases. Germline V gives CDR1 WSHSY, CDR2 SAAADI. In DNA, the CDR3 is TGCGCCAGCAGCGACGGGACAGGGGCTAATGAAGCTTTCTTT. It yields the protein CASSDGTGANEAFF.

This clone is a singleton in its sample. The CDR3 reads CASSYSSERQSHEQYF. CDR3 DNA sequence: TGTGCCAGCAGTTACTCGAGTGAGAGACAGAGCCACGAGCAGTACTTC. The chain combines TRBV6-2 or TRBV6-3 with TRBJ2-7; tentatively, D is TRBD1 (5 bases). Trimming cost V 0 bases and J 5 bases, with 17 bases left between them. There are 16 residues in the CDR3. Per the germline V gene, CDR1 is MNHEY and CDR2 is SVGEGT.

The CDR3: CASSKGWSRFSSGNTIYF. CDR3 sequence (DNA): TGTGCCAGCAGCAAAGGTTGGAGTAGGTTTTCCTCTGGAAACACCATATATTTT. J is TRBJ1-3 and V is TRBV21-1. TRBV21-1 is labeled a pseudogene. There are 18 residues in the CDR3.

The rearrangement joins TRBV7-9 to TRBJ2-2, with 8 bases lining up with TRBD1. The V segment lost 3 bases and the J segment 5 bases; nucleotides outside the gene matches: 8. Germline V gives CDR1 SEHNR, CDR2 FQNEAQ (reference sequence). The CDR3 is 16 residues long. CDR3 DNA: TGTGCCAGCAGCTTGCCGGGACAGGAATCGACCGGGGAGCTGTTTTTT. The encoded protein is CASSLPGQESTGELFF.

The chain joins TRBV11-3 to TRBJ2-2, with D perhaps TRBD2 (5 bases). This CDR3 spans 12 amino acids. V lost 3 bases and J 7 bases, leaving 6 bases between the germline ends. CDR1 is SGHNT, CDR2 YENEEA, per germline. CDR3 loop: CASSFSGGELFF. The CDR3 DNA reads TGTGCCAGCAGCTTCAGCGGCGGGGAGCTGTTTTTT.

The J gene is TRBJ2-7, the V gene TRBV7-9, with 8 bases fitting TRBD2. Germline CDR1 is SEHNR and CDR2 is FQNEAQ (reference sequence). V shed 4 bases, J shed 1 base, and the junction held 6 bases outside the gene matches. This CDR3 is 15 amino acids long. The CDR3 sequence: CASSSLSGGSYEQYF. DNA of the CDR3: TGTGCCAGCAGCTCACTATCGGGAGGGTCCTACGAGCAGTACTTC.

This chain joins TRBV10-2 and TRBJ2-7; 12 bases align to TRBD2. The junction had 5 bases not matched to a gene; V was cut back by 4 bases and J by 7 bases. The CDR3 runs 14 residues. The germline V gene has CDR1 WSHSY and CDR2 SAAADI. This CDR3 is CASSAGTSGLEQYF. The CDR3 DNA follows: TGCGCCAGCAGTGCCGGGACTAGCGGGCTGGAGCAGTACTTC.

CDR3 sequence reads: CASSPRQGGRGFNEKLFF. CDR3 DNA: TGTGCCAGCAGTCCAAGACAGGGGGGCAGGGGTTTTAATGAAAAACTGTTTTTT. This chain joins TRBV28 and TRBJ1-4; TRBD1 matches at 9 bases. Germline V lookup: CDR1 MDHEN, CDR2 SYDVKM. V dropped 5 bases and J dropped 4; count of bases not matched to a gene: 14. The CDR3 extends over 18 amino acids.

The chain couples TRBV7-2 to TRBJ2-3, with TRBD2 matching 8 bases. Germline V gene lookup returns CDR1 SGHTA and CDR2 FQGNSA. The CDR3 covers 15 residues. The trim removed 6 bases at V and 1 base at J, leaving 6 bases unmatched. The CDR3 sequence is CASRQAGVGTDTQYF. CDR3 nucleotide sequence: TGTGCCAGCAGGCAAGCGGGAGTAGGCACAGATACGCAGTATTTT.

The count of this clone is one. The chain carries TRBV30 and TRBJ2-7; perhaps TRBD1 as D (6 bases). This CDR3 contains 12 residues. Looked up from germline, CDR1 is GTSNPN and CDR2 is SVGIG (reference sequence). The V end was cut by 2 bases, the J end by 3 bases, with 8 bases between. The CDR3: CAWSTDSYEQYF. The CDR3 nucleotides read TGTGCCTGGAGTACGGACAGCTACGAGCAGTACTTC.

The rearrangement links TRBV4-2 to TRBJ2-3; 12 bases are shared with TRBD2. CDR3 length: 16 amino acids. Germline V gene sequence: CDR1 LGHNA, CDR2 YNFKEQ. V was pared by 0 bases and J by 14 bases, with 12 bases of the junction left unmatched. The CDR3 DNA reads as TGTGCCAGCAGCCAAGACCTACTAGCGGGGGGAGTACAGAGGTATTTT. Translated, it gives CASSQDLLAGGVQRYF.

The chain links TRBV4-3 to TRBJ2-2; 11 bases match TRBD1. Per germline, CDR1 LGHNA and CDR2 YSLEER. The CDR3 contains 16 residues. V gave up 3 bases and J gave up 3 bases; unmatched junction bases: 3. The CDR3 loop is CASSQDRGRYTGELFF. DNA for the CDR3: TGCGCCAGCAGCCAGGACAGGGGGCGATACACCGGGGAGCTGTTTTTT.

This chain uses TRBV4-3 with TRBJ1-6, with TRBD1 identical over 8 bases. The V gene end was trimmed by 4 bases and the J gene end by 5 bases; junction bases not matched to a gene: 10. This CDR3 has 17 amino acids. Germline assignment: CDR1 LGHNA and CDR2 YSLEER. This CDR3 reads CASSRDRYGDNNSPLHF. The CDR3 DNA follows: TGCGCCAGCAGCCGGGACAGGTATGGTGATAATAATTCACCCCTCCACTTT.

This clone was seen only once. The J gene is TRBJ1-1, the V gene TRBV6-4, with a possible D match to TRBD1 (5 bases). From germline, CDR1 is MRHNA and CDR2 SNTAGT. Trimming left V 6 bases short and J 9 bases short, with 11 bases between. CDR3 length: 11 amino acids. Here the CDR3 reads CASRAGHQAFF. CDR3 bases: TGTGCCAGCAGAGCAGGGCACCAAGCTTTCTTT.

The V and J genes are TRBV7-2 and TRBJ2-3; D ambiguous. This CDR3 region has 12 residues. CDR1 is SGHTA and CDR2 is FQGNSA in the germline V gene. Trimming stripped 5 bases from V and 1 base from J, with 4 bases between. The CDR3 bases are TGTGCCAGCAGCACTCGCACAGATACGCAGTATTTT. Translated: CASSTRTDTQYF.

V usage is TRBV27 and J usage is TRBJ1-2; TRBD1 agrees at 9 bases. The CDR3 runs to 13 residues. Germline assignment: CDR1 MNHEY and CDR2 SMNVEV (reference sequence). After removal of 5 bases from V and 8 bases from J, the junction contained 6 bases not matched to a gene. This chain's CDR3 is CASSRTGEVGYTF. For the CDR3, the DNA is TGTGCCAGCAGTAGGACAGGGGAGGTCGGCTACACCTTC.